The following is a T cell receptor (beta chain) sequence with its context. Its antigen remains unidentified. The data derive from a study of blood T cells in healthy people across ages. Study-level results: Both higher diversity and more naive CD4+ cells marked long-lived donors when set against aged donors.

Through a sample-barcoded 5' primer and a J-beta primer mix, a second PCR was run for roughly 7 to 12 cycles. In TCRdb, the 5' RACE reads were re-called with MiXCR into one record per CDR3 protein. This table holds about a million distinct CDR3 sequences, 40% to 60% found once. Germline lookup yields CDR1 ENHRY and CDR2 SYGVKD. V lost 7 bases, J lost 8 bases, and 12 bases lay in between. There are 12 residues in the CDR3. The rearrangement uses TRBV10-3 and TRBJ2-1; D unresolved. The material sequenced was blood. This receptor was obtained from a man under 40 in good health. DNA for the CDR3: TGTGCCATCACCGCTAATGTCCATGAGCAGTTCTTC. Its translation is CAITANVHEQFF.